The 10 T cell receptor beta chains presented below share a single source sample, sequenced in a study of shared clonotypes between healthy human individuals. Clones were read by immunoSEQ multiplex PCR, and TCRdb kept only the in-frame ones, dropping some. The sample holds about 470,000 clones; around 75% are singletons and the top ten take around 13%. The sequenced sample consisted of PBMCs. Receptors were obtained from a woman aged 40 to 55 in good health. Some clones in this sample may be carry-over from other donors' samples.

This clone was picked up a small number of times. J is TRBJ2-1 and V is TRBV4-3; 10 bases match TRBD2. The CDR3 is 16 residues long. V trimming: 0 bases; J trimming: 7 bases; junction bases outside the gene matches: 6. The germline gives CDR1 LGHNA, CDR2 YSLEER. CDR3 sequence (DNA): TGCGCCAGCAGCCAAGATCTGGGACTAGCGTCAAATGAGCAGTTCTTC. Translating it yields CASSQDLGLASNEQFF.

This clone has a single count. The V gene is TRBV5-6, the J gene TRBJ2-1, with 9 bases that match TRBD1. The CDR3 has 16 residues. Unmatched junction bases numbered 7, after V lost 4 bases and J lost 2 bases. Per the germline V gene, CDR1 is SGHDT and CDR2 is YYEEEE. This CDR3 reads CASSEGTGHPYNEQFF. The CDR3 DNA reads as TGTGCCAGCAGCGAGGGGACAGGGCACCCCTACAATGAGCAGTTCTTC. Full variable domain (remainder filled in from reference TRBV5-6 and TRBJ2-1): DAGVTQSPTHLIKTRGQQVTLRCSPKSGHDTVSWYQQALGQGPQFIFQYYEEEERQRGNFPDRFSGHQFPNYSSELNVNALLLGDSALYLCASSEGTGHPYNEQFFGPGTRLTVL.

This clone has a handful of counts. The chain links TRBV6-1 to TRBJ1-1, with a tentative D call TRBD1 (5 bases). Trimming shortened V by 1 base and J by 3 bases, and 15 bases separated the two germline ends. Germline V gene lookup returns CDR1 MNHNS and CDR2 SASEGT. CDR3 size: 16 residues. As DNA, the CDR3 is TGTGCCAGCAGTGAAGGGGCCTTTCAGGGACACACTGAAGCTTTCTTT. Protein: CASSEGAFQGHTEAFF.

As regards this clone: This sequence is one base from a far larger clone and is likely a read error. The chain has TRBV7-8 and TRBJ1-1, with D hard to call. The CDR3 is made up of 12 amino acids. CDR1 SGHVS and CDR2 FQNEAQ come from the germline V gene. The CDR3 coding sequence is TGTGTCAGCAGCTTTTTAAACACTGAAGCTTTCTTT. Amino acids: CVSSFLNTEAFF.

This chain uses TRBV5-4 with TRBJ2-6, with D possibly being TRBD1 (6 bases). The length of the CDR3 is 19 residues. CDR1 and CDR2 from the germline V gene are SGHNT and YYREEE (reference sequence). With 1 base removed from V and 0 bases from J, the gap between germline ends came to 17 bases. The CDR3 nucleotides read TGTGCCAGCAGCTTGCCCACGGGACACACCATCTCTGGGGCCAACGTCCTGACTTTC. It encodes CASSLPTGHTISGANVLTF.

This chain connects TRBV7-2 to TRBJ2-1; no clear D gene. Trimming left V 7 bases short and J 6 bases short, with 7 bases between. This CDR3 has 11 amino acids. The germline V gene has CDR1 SGHTA and CDR2 FQGNSA. The CDR3 nucleotides are TGTGCCAGCATCCTCTTCAATGAGCAGTTCTTC. Protein sequence: CASILFNEQFF.

This rearrangement joins TRBV21-1 to TRBJ2-5; the D call of TRBD1 is as the table states it, not checked on the DNA. TRBV21-1 is described as a pseudogene. The CDR3 is 15 residues long. The CDR3 loop reads CASSKEEGTEETQYF. CDR3 nucleotides: TGTGCCAGCAGCAAAGAGGAGGGGACAGAAGAGACCCAGTACTTC.

The sample holds one count of this clone. The chain employs TRBV6-1 and TRBJ2-2; either TRBD1 or TRBD2 may fit D (5 bases each). The CDR3 has 14 residues. V was cut by 7 bases and J by 8 bases, with 17 bases left in between. The germline gives CDR1 MNHNS, CDR2 SASEGT. In nucleotides, the CDR3 is TGTGCCAGCACCCTGGGACCCCCGGGGGGGGAGCTGTTTTTT. Residues: CASTLGPPGGELFF.

The genes are TRBV19 and TRBJ2-1, with D possibly TRBD2 on 7 matching bases. The V end was cut by 6 bases, the J end by 6 bases, with 18 bases between. Germline V gene sequence: CDR1 LNHDA, CDR2 SQIVND (reference sequence). The CDR3 has 15 amino acids. Here the CDR3 DNA reads TGTGCCAGTAGCCCCAGGGGAGGGGCAGTCAATGAGCAGTTCTTC. It codes for CASSPRGGAVNEQFF. Full variable domain (missing parts from reference TRBV19 and TRBJ2-1): DGGITQSPKYLFRKEGQNVTLSCEQNLNHDAMYWYRQDPGQGLRLIYYSQIVNDFQKGDIAEGYSVSREKKESFPLTVTSAQKNPTAFYLCASSPRGGAVNEQFFGPGTRLTVL.

CDR3 protein: CASSGPLPQGSHTEAFF. CDR3 bases: TGTGCCAGCAGTGGCCCACTCCCGCAGGGGAGCCACACTGAAGCTTTCTTT. This chain uses TRBV25-1 with TRBJ1-1; D is perhaps TRBD1 (6 bases). CDR3 length: 17 amino acids. The V and J ends lost 4 bases and 3 bases respectively, with 21 bases between them. Germline CDR1 MGHDK, CDR2 SYGVNS. The full variable domain, in which reference TRBV25-1 and TRBJ1-1 provide the parts outside the CDR3, is EADIYQTPRYLVIGTGKKITLECSQTMGHDKMYWYQQDPGMELHLIHYSYGVNSTEKGDLSSESTVSRIRTEHFPLTLESARPSHTSQYLCASSGPLPQGSHTEAFFGQGTRLTVV.